This entry concerns a single TCR beta chain. Antigen unknown. At one boundary the junction diverges from the germline segment, which might be a read error. The record originates from a study of cytomegalovirus exposure and HLA in healthy donors. General study points: The study designated 150 or so TCR beta chains cytomegalovirus-associated. Most of the TCR beta V segments (in an earlier analysis) were productive either about 87% or about 30% of the time.

There are 12 residues in the CDR3. CDR1 and CDR2 from the germline V gene are SEHNR and FQNEAQ (reference sequence). The PCR made use of 60 Vbeta and 13 Jbeta primers. Method: immunoSEQ multiplex PCR; TCRdb's copy keeps in-frame clones and lacks some. The repertoire includes around 100,000 clones, around 84% of them detected once, and approximately 4% sits in the top ten. When sampled, the donors appeared nominally healthy, though they likely had unrecorded immune exposures. The sequence derives from a woman between 35 and 50 years old in good health and CMV-seropositive. V gene TRBV7-9 combines with J gene TRBJ2-3; TRBD1 matches 7 bases. Sample: PBMCs. In DNA form, the CDR3 reads TGTGCCAGCAGCTTAGACAGGGGCCCGCCAAATTTT. It encodes CASSLDRGPPNF.